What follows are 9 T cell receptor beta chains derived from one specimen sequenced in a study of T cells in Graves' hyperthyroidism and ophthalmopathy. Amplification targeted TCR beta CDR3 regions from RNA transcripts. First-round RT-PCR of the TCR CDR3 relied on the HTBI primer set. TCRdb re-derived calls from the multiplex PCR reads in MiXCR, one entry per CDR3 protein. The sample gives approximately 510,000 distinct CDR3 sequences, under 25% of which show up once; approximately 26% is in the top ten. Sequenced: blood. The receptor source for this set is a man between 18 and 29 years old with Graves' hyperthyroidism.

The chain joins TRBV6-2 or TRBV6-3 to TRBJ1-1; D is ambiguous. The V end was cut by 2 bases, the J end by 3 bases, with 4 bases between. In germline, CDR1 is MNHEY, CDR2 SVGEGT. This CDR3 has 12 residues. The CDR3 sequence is CASSYADTEAFF. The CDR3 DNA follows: TGTGCCAGCAGTTACGCCGACACTGAAGCTTTCTTT.

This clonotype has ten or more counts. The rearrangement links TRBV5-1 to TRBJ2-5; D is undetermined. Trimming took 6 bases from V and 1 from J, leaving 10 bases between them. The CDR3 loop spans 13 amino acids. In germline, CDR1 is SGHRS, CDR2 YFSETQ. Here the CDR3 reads CASTPPAQETQYF. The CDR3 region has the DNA TGCGCCAGCACCCCCCCGGCCCAAGAGACCCAGTACTTC.

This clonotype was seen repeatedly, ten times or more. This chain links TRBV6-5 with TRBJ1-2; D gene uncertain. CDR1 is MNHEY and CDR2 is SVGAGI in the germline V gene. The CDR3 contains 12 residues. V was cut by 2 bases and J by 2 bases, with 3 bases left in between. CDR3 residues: CASSYRNYGYTF. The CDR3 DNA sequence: TGTGCCAGCAGTTACAGGAACTATGGCTACACCTTC.

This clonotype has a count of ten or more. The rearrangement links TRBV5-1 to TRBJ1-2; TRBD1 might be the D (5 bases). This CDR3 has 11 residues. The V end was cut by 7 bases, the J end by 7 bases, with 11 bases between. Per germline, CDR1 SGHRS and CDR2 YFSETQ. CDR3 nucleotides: TGCGCCAGCGCGGACACCGGTGGCTACACCTTC. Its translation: CASADTGGYTF.

CDR3 amino acids: CASSLRRSSYNSPLHF. The DNA for the CDR3 is TGTGCCAGCAGCTTAAGGAGGAGCTCCTATAATTCACCCCTCCACTTT. The chain couples TRBV7-8 to TRBJ1-6; D is unresolved. The germline V gene encodes CDR1 SGHVS and CDR2 FQNEAQ. The CDR3 covers 16 residues. V was trimmed by 2 bases and J by 0 bases, leaving 8 bases between them.

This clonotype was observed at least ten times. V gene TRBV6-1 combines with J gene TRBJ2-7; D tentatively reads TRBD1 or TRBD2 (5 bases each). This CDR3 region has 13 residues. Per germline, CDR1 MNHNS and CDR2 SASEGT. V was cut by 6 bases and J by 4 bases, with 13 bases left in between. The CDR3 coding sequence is TGTGCCAGCAGCGGGACGGTGAGATACGAGCAGTACTTC. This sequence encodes CASSGTVRYEQYF.

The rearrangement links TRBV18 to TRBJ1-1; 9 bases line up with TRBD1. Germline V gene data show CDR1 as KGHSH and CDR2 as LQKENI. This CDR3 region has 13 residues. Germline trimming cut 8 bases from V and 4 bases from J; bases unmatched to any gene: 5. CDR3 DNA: TGTGCCAGCCAGACGGGACAGGGCACTGAAGCTTTCTTT. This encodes CASQTGQGTEAFF.

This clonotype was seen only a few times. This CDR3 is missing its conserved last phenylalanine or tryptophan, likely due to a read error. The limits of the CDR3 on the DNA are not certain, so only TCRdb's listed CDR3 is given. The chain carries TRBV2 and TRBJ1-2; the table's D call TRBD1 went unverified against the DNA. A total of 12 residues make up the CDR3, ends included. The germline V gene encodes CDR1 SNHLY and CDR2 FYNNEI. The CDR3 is CASSGSGELNTS.

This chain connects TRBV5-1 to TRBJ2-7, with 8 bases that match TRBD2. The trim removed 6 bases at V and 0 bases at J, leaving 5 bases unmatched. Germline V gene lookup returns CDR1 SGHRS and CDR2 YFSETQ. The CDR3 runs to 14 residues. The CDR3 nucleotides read TGCGCCAGCAAGCGGGGGCAGGGCTCCTACGAGCAGTACTTC. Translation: CASKRGQGSYEQYF.